Given below is one T cell receptor beta chain in context. A junction end diverges from the germline sequence, so it may reflect a read error. Repertoires were generated with immunoSEQ multiplex PCR, while TCRdb's copy carries only in-frame clones and drops some. The sample carries roughly 87,000 clones, about nine tenths recorded once. These data originate in a study of blood T cell repertoires in COVID-19. Across the whole study: Material from acute and convalescent COVID-19 was sourced from the United States, Italy and Spain.

The receptor was isolated from a man in his 60s with acute or convalescent COVID-19. Material for sequencing was peripheral blood.

The CDR3: CASRTSGGNYEQHF. The CDR3 nucleotides are TGTGCCAGCAGAACAAGCGGGGGGAACTACGAGCAGCACTTC. The chain combines TRBV27 with TRBJ2-7; 9 nucleotides line up with TRBD2. Germline V lookup: CDR1 MNHEY, CDR2 SMNVEV (reference sequence). This CDR3 contains 14 residues.